This T cell receptor (beta chain) was sequenced in a study of cytomegalovirus exposure and HLA in healthy donors. General study findings and limits: Most TCR sequences showed up rarely, but some public TCRs showed up in many donors. As was reported, the classifier diagnosed cytomegalovirus status with high specificity and sensitivity.

These donors were members of the 120-subject validation cohort, a group separate from the roughly 670-subject first cohort. This CDR3 contains 15 residues. Deletions cut 0 bases from V and 6 bases from J, with 12 bases between. Germline CDR1 and CDR2: SGDLS and YYNGEE. Details on this clone: Its antigen is undetermined.

Repertoires were generated with immunoSEQ multiplex PCR, while TCRdb's copy carries only in-frame clones and drops some. The data show approximately 120,000 clones, with about 94% seen just once and roughly 1.2% held by the top ten. Sequenced sample: PBMCs. The chain is built from TRBV9 and TRBJ1-4; the D is unclear. The TCR sequence derives from a woman aged 18-29 years in good health and CMV-seronegative. The CDR3 loop is CASSVAPNGHEKLFF. In DNA form, the CDR3 reads TGTGCCAGCAGCGTAGCTCCAAATGGGCATGAAAAACTGTTTTTT.